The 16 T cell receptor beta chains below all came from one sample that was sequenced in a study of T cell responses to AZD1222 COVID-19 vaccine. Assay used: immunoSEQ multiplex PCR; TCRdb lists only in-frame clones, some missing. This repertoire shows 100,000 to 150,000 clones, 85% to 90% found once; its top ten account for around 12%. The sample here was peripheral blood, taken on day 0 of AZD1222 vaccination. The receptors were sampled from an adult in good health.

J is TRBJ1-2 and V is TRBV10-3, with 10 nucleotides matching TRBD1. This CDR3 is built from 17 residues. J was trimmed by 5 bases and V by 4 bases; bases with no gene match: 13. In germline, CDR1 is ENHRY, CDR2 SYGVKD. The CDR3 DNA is TGTGCCATCAGTGGGGGGGACAGGGGAAGCGGGTATTATGGCTACACCTTC. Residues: CAISGGDRGSGYYGYTF.

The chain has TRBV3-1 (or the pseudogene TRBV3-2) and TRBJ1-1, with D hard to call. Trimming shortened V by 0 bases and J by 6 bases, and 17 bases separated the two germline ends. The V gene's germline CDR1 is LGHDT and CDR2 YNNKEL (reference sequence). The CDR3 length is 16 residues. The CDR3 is CASSQEGSPIVPEAFF. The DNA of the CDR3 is TGTGCCAGCAGCCAAGAAGGCAGTCCGATTGTCCCTGAAGCTTTCTTT.

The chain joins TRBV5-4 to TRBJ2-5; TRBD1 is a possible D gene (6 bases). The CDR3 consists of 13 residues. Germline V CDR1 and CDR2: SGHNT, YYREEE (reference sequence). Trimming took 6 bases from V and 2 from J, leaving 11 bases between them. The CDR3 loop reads CASNPGQQETQYF. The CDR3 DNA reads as TGTGCCAGCAATCCGGGACAACAAGAGACCCAGTACTTC.

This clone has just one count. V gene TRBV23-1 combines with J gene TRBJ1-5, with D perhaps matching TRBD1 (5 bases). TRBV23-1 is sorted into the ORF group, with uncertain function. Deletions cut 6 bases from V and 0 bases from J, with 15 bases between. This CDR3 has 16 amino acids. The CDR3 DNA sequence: TGCGCCAGCAGAACACTGACAGCCGATAGCAATCAGCCCCAGCATTTT. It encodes CASRTLTADSNQPQHF.

CDR3 DNA sequence: TGTGCCACCAGAACGGGGGGAGTGTTAAACAATGAGCAGTTCTTC. Protein sequence: CATRTGGVLNNEQFF. The gene calls are TRBV18 and TRBJ2-1; 7 bases agree with TRBD2. V shed 10 bases, J shed 5 bases, and the junction held 14 bases outside the gene matches. The CDR3 loop spans 15 amino acids. The germline V gene encodes CDR1 KGHSH and CDR2 LQKENI. The complete variable domain, with remaining parts taken from reference TRBV18 and TRBJ2-1, reads NAGVMQNPRHLVRRRGQEARLRCSPMKGHSHVYWYRQLPEEGLKFMVYLQKENIIDESGMPKERFSAEFPKEGPSILRIQQVVRGDSAAYFCATRTGGVLNNEQFFGPGTRLTVL.

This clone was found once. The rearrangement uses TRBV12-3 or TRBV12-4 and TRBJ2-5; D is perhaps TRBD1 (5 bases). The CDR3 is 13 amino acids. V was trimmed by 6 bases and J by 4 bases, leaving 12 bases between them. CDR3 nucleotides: TGTGCCAGCAGCAAAGGGGCGCTAGAGACCCAGTACTTC. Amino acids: CASSKGALETQYF.

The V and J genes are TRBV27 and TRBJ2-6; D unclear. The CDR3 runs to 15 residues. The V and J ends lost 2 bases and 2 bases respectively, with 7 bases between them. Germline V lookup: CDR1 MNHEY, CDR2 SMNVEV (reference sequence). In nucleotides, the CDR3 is TGTGCCAGCAGTTTAGAGGCAGCTGGGGCCAACGTCCTGACTTTC. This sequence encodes CASSLEAAGANVLTF.

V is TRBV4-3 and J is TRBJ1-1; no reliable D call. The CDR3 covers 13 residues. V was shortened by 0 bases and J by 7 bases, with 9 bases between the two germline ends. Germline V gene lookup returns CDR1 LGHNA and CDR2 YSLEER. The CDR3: CASSQEGALEAFF. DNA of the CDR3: TGCGCCAGCAGCCAAGAAGGAGCCCTTGAAGCTTTCTTT.

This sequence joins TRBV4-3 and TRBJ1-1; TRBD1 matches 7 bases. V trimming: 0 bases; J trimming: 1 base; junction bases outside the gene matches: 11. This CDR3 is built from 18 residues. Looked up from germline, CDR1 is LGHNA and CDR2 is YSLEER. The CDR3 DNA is TGCGCCAGCAGCCAAGATCGAGTAGGGGGCTATAAGAACACTGAAGCTTTCTTT. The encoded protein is CASSQDRVGGYKNTEAFF.

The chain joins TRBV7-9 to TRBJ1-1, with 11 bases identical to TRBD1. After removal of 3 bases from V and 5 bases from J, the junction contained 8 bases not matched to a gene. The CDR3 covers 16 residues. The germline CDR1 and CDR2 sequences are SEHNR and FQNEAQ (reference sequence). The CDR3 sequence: CASSLGQGGVYTEAFF. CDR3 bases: TGTGCCAGCAGCTTGGGACAGGGGGGAGTTTATACTGAAGCTTTCTTT.

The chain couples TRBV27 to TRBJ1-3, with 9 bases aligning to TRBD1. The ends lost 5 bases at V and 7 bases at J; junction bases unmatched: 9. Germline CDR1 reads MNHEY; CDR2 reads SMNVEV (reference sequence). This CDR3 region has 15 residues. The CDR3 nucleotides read TGTGCCAGCAGTCACTTAGGACAGGGGATTAACACCATATATTTT. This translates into CASSHLGQGINTIYF.

The CDR3 nucleotides read TGTGCCAGCCTACTAGCGGGGGGGCCCGAAGAGACCCAGTACTTC. Its protein is CASLLAGGPEETQYF. This chain links TRBV2 with TRBJ2-5; 13 bases fit TRBD2. The trim removed 8 bases at V and 3 bases at J, leaving 6 bases unmatched. Germline V gene lookup returns CDR1 SNHLY and CDR2 FYNNEI. The CDR3 has 15 amino acids.

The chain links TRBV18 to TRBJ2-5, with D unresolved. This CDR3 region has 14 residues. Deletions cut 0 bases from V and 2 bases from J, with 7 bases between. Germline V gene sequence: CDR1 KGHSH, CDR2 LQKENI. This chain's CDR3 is CASSPPSRQETQYF. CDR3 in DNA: TGTGCCAGCTCACCACCGAGCAGACAAGAGACCCAGTACTTC.

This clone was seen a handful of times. The CDR3 region has the DNA TGCGCCAGCAGCTTGGACGGGATCTATGGCTACACCTTC. Protein: CASSLDGIYGYTF. This chain uses TRBV5-1 with TRBJ1-2; no clear D gene. This CDR3 has 13 amino acids. V was clipped by 0 bases and J by 4 bases, with 7 bases between them. CDR1 and CDR2 (germline): SGHRS, YFSETQ. Full variable domain (missing parts from reference TRBV5-1 and TRBJ1-2): KAGVTQTPRYLIKTRGQQVTLSCSPISGHRSVSWYQQTPGQGLQFLFEYFSETQRNKGNFPGRFSGRQFSNSRSEMNVSTLELGDSALYLCASSLDGIYGYTFGSGTRLTVV.

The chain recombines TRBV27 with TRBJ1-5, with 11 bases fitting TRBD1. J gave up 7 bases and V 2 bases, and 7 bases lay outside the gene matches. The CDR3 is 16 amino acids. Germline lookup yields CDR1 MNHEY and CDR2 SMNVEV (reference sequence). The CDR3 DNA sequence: TGTGCCAGCAGTTTAGTAGGACAGGGGGCGCGACAGCCCCAGCATTTT. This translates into CASSLVGQGARQPQHF.

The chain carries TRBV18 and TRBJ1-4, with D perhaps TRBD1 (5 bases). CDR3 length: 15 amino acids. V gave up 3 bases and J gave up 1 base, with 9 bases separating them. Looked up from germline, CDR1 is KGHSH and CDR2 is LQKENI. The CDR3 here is CASSPFQGTNEKLFF. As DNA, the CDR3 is TGTGCCAGCTCACCTTTCCAGGGAACTAATGAAAAACTGTTTTTT.